These T cell receptor beta chains were read from a single sample in a study of blood T cells in healthy people across ages. A single record per CDR3 protein comes from TCRdb applying MiXCR to the 5' RACE reads. The sample holds approximately 2,000,000 distinct CDR3 sequences, 30% to 40% seen once. Sequenced sample: blood. The origin of the receptors is a human donor in good health. Both conserved end residues are part of each CDR3. The order of the fields is clone size, J gene, V gene, D gene, CDR3 protein, CDR3 DNA. D genes are given only for firm matches. A clone size is listed for some rows: how often the clone was seen (once, few, many), or a class if it is expanded.

>few|TRBJ2-7|TRBV20-1|TRBD2
CSARGLAGGNYEQYF
TGCAGTGCTAGAGGACTAGCGGGGGGGAACTACGAGCAGTACTTC
>NA|TRBJ2-1|TRBV21-1|NA
CASSKNWVAGDSYNEQFF
TGTGCCAGCAGCAAAAATTGGGTGGCCGGCGACTCCTACAATGAGCAGTTCTTC
>once|TRBJ2-1|TRBV7-9|NA
CASSLAGLRYNEQFF
TGTGCCAGCAGCTTAGCGGGACTTCGCTACAATGAGCAGTTCTTC
>few|TRBJ2-7|TRBV7-2|NA
CASSPNGGPFYEQYF
TGTGCCAGCAGCCCTAACGGGGGGCCCTTCTACGAGCAGTACTTC
>NA|TRBJ1-2|TRBV3-1|TRBD1
CATKERTGGSYGYTF
TGTGCCACCAAGGAGAGGACAGGGGGATCTTATGGCTACACCTTC
>few|TRBJ1-4|TRBV6-1|NA
CASSDPGLSKGEKLFF
TGTGCCAGCAGTGACCCGGGACTCTCGAAAGGTGAAAAACTGTTTTTT
>few|TRBJ2-3|TRBV12-3/TRBV12-4|NA
CASSAGTPSTDTQYF
TGTGCCAGCAGCGCCGGGACTCCTAGCACAGATACGCAGTATTTT
>NA|TRBJ1-5|TRBV2|NA
CASSEGWRINQPQHF
TGTGCCAGCAGTGAAGGTTGGCGGATAAATCAGCCCCAGCATTTT
>NA|TRBJ1-2|TRBV5-1|TRBD1
CASSPGTANSLYGYTF
TGCGCCAGCAGCCCCGGGACAGCGAACTCCCTCTATGGCTACACCTTC
>NA|TRBJ2-7|TRBV18|NA
CASSPRERTTPYEQYF
TGTGCCAGCTCACCACGGGAACGGACCACACCCTACGAGCAGTACTTC
>few|TRBJ2-7|TRBV28|TRBD1
CASSRSGQTNEQYF
TGTGCCAGCAGTAGGTCGGGACAGACAAACGAGCAGTACTTC
>NA|TRBJ2-1|TRBV6-2/TRBV6-3|NA
CASSYEGGGTHNEQFF
TGTGCCAGCAGTTACGAGGGAGGTGGTACCCACAATGAGCAGTTCTTC
>few|TRBJ2-1|TRBV27|TRBD2
CASSQGLAGSPYNEQFF
TGTGCCAGCTCCCAGGGACTAGCGGGGTCCCCTTACAATGAGCAGTTCTTC
>NA|TRBJ2-5|TRBV2|NA
CASTWGDIALYF
TGTGCCAGTACCTGGGGGGACATTGCATTGTACTTC
>NA|TRBJ1-2|TRBV7-9|NA
CASSLGRSNANYGYTF
TGTGCCAGCAGCTTAGGACGGAGCAATGCTAACTATGGCTACACCTTC
>once|TRBJ1-1|TRBV11-2|NA
CASSLEGSMNTEAFF
TGTGCCAGCAGCCTAGAGGGGTCCATGAACACTGAAGCTTTCTTT
>NA|TRBJ2-5|TRBV29-1|TRBD2
CSVASGSLETQYF
TGCAGCGTTGCTAGCGGGAGTTTAGAGACCCAGTACTTC
>few|TRBJ1-5|TRBV6-2/TRBV6-3|NA
CASQERASNQPQHF
TGTGCCAGTCAAGAGAGGGCTAGCAATCAGCCCCAGCATTTT
>few|TRBJ2-6|TRBV19|TRBD1
CASRGTAPGANVLTF
TGTGCCAGTAGGGGGACAGCCCCTGGGGCCAACGTCCTGACTTTC
>NA|TRBJ2-3|TRBV20-1|TRBD1
CSAGTGELFSTDTQYF
TGCAGTGCTGGGACAGGGGAACTTTTCTCAACAGATACGCAGTATTTT